This T cell receptor (beta chain) is from a study of cytomegalovirus exposure and HLA in healthy donors. General study points: Trimming of TCR beta V- and J-genes showed a link, identified in a later analysis, to a missense DCLRE1C variant.

Details on this clone: The antigen is not known.

Trimming removed 5 bases from V and 0 bases from J, with 17 bases in between. The CDR3 spans 16 residues. The germline CDR1 and CDR2 sequences are MGHDK and SYGVNS. The study ran its PCR with 60 Vbeta and 13 Jbeta primers. Generated by immunoSEQ multiplex PCR, the TCRdb table keeps only in-frame clones and is missing some. The sample lists some 130,000 clones; roughly 80% were seen once. The genes are TRBV25-1 and TRBJ2-7; D is uncertain. The origin of this receptor is a male donor in good health and CMV-seronegative. Sample: PBMCs. The CDR3 coding sequence is TGTGCCAGCAGTCCCTCTGCAGGCGTCAGCTCCTACGAGCAGTACTTC. Amino acid sequence: CASSPSAGVSSYEQYF.